The present entry profiles one TCR beta chain with its context. Both 60 Vbeta primers and 13 Jbeta primers went into the PCR. Assay used: immunoSEQ multiplex PCR; TCRdb lists only in-frame clones, some missing. This sample yields some 200,000 clones, of which 62% are seen a single time; 2.5% to 3% belongs to the top ten. J lost 2 bases, V lost 0 bases, and 7 bases had no gene match. CDR3 length equals 16 residues. Germline V gives CDR1 SGHNT, CDR2 YYREEE (reference sequence). Donors in the study were healthy people who gave bone marrow. The sample belongs to a study of cytomegalovirus exposure and HLA in healthy donors. Across the study: Falling in the Caucasian-associated ancestry cluster were 81% of 398 genotyped donors.

This clonotype was obtained from a man aged 40-49 years in good health and CMV-seronegative. The specimen sequenced was PBMCs. The chain employs TRBV5-4 and TRBJ2-7; 8 bases are a match to TRBD1. CDR3 protein: CASSLAGTGTTYEQYF. DNA for the CDR3: TGTGCCAGCAGCTTGGCCGGGACAGGCACTACCTACGAGCAGTACTTC.